Below, 21 T cell receptor beta chains from the same sample are listed, as sequenced in a study of Graves' ophthalmopathy and Graves' hyperthyroidism (dated by TCRdb to the late 2010s). Reads for this sample came from an Illumina HiSeq 2000. For repertoire sequencing, TCR beta CDR3 regions were amplified from RNA transcripts. The first round was an RT-PCR using HTBI primers with the Qiagen OneStep RT-PCR kit, and this first round was followed by a second-round multiplex PCR, then size selection and purification. TCRdb trimmed the raw reads at Q25, called clones with MiXCR and kept productive beta chains. Rows are combined by CDR3 protein, so each entry shows the most common genes and DNA. For this sample there are roughly 160,000 distinct CDR3 sequences; approximately 38% appear just once. About 5.8% of the sample rests with the top ten. The specimen sequenced was peripheral blood. Source of these receptors: a woman aged 40 to 55 with Graves' ophthalmopathy. Donor details come from another sample of the same person, matched by shared clones.

This clonotype was observed at least ten times. The chain employs TRBV12-3 or TRBV12-4 and TRBJ2-2; 12 bases are shared with TRBD2. CDR3 size: 17 residues. The J segment lost 6 bases and the V segment lost 2 bases, leaving 7 bases of the junction unmatched. Here the CDR3 reads CASSLWARTSGAGELFF. CDR3 nucleotides: TGTGCCAGCAGTTTATGGGCCCGGACTAGCGGGGCCGGGGAGCTGTTTTTT.

Only a few counts were recorded for this clonotype. The J gene is TRBJ1-1, the V gene TRBV7-2, with D unclear. CDR3 length: 14 amino acids. V dropped 1 base and J dropped 7 bases, with 13 bases sitting between them. Germline lookup yields CDR1 SGHTA and CDR2 FQGNSA. CDR3 in amino acids: CASSLDRYGSEAFF. CDR3 nucleotides: TGTGCCAGCAGCTTAGACCGGTACGGGAGTGAAGCTTTCTTT.

The rearrangement links TRBV6-2 or TRBV6-3 to TRBJ1-5; D gene unclear. This CDR3 region has 13 residues. The V and J ends lost 2 bases and 3 bases respectively, with 5 bases between them. Germline lookup yields CDR1 MNHEY and CDR2 SVGEGT. The CDR3 here is CASSYGNNQPQHF. The CDR3 coding sequence is TGTGCCAGCAGTTACGGAAACAATCAGCCCCAGCATTTT.

This sequence joins TRBV14 and TRBJ2-5, with D maybe TRBD2 (6 bases). The V end lost 0 bases, the J end lost 4 bases, and 12 bases lay between the germline ends. The germline gives CDR1 SGHDN, CDR2 FVKESK. The CDR3 is made up of 15 amino acids. CDR3 bases: TGTGCCAGCAGCCAAGAGGAGGGACGGCCAGAGACCCAGTACTTC. This sequence encodes CASSQEEGRPETQYF.

This clonotype has ten or more counts. The chain links TRBV11-1 to TRBJ1-1; a possible D gene is TRBD1 (5 bases). CDR3 length: 16 amino acids. Trimming cost V 5 bases and J 4 bases, with 20 bases left between them. The germline CDR1 and CDR2 sequences are SGHAT and FQDESV (reference sequence). CDR3 DNA: TGTGCCAGCAGCCCCCAGGGCGCAGTATTGAGCACTGAAGCTTTCTTT. Translating gives CASSPQGAVLSTEAFF. Based on the CDR3 plus reference TRBV11-1 and TRBJ1-1, the full variable domain is EAEVAQSPRYKITEKSQAVAFWCDPISGHATLYWYRQILGQGPELLVQFQDESVVDDSQLPKDRFSAERLKGVDSTLKIQPAELGDSAMYLCASSPQGAVLSTEAFFGQGTRLTVV.

This sequence joins TRBV7-2 and TRBJ2-2, with D perhaps matching TRBD2 (6 bases). Per germline, CDR1 SGHTA and CDR2 FQGNSA. The CDR3 has 15 residues. Between the trimmed V and J ends, which lost 5 bases and 5 bases, there was a span of 15 bases. CDR3 region: CASSRDSHFTGELFF. The CDR3 DNA follows: TGTGCCAGCAGCCGGGACTCCCATTTTACCGGGGAGCTGTTTTTT.

This clonotype was seen at least ten times. The gene calls are TRBV28 and TRBJ1-6; tentative D call: TRBD1 (5 bases). V lost 2 bases to trimming and J lost 4 bases, with 12 bases between them. This CDR3 is built from 16 residues. Germline CDR1 and CDR2: MDHEN and SYDVKM. In nucleotides, the CDR3 is TGTGCCAGCAGTTTAACCGAGACAGTTTATAATTCACCCCTCCACTTT. Residues: CASSLTETVYNSPLHF.

This clonotype was counted many times. This chain connects TRBV6-5 to TRBJ1-2; D is unresolved. The V end lost 0 bases, the J end lost 4 bases, and 6 bases lay between the germline ends. The germline V gene has CDR1 MNHEY and CDR2 SVGAGI. The CDR3 sequence is 13 residues long. The chain's CDR3 is CASSYSQSYGYTF. In nucleotides, the CDR3 is TGTGCCAGCAGTTACTCTCAGTCCTATGGCTACACCTTC.

This clonotype was seen repeatedly, ten times or more. The V gene is TRBV5-1, the J gene TRBJ2-5, with TRBD1 matching over 11 bases. Germline values: CDR1 SGHRS, CDR2 YFSETQ. V dropped 4 bases and J dropped 2; count of bases not matched to a gene: 16. There are 19 residues in the CDR3. CDR3 residues: CASSEDRGLPLATQETQYF. The CDR3 DNA sequence: TGCGCCAGCAGCGAGGACAGGGGGCTGCCCCTGGCAACTCAAGAGACCCAGTACTTC.

CDR3 in DNA: TGTGCCAGCAGTGAGTTTTTGGGTAGCAATCAGCCCCAGCATTTT. Protein product: CASSEFLGSNQPQHF. The V call is TRBV6-1, the J call TRBJ1-5; D is undetermined. This CDR3 contains 15 residues. V was shortened by 3 bases and J by 0 bases, with 9 bases between the two germline ends. In germline, CDR1 is MNHNS, CDR2 SASEGT.

The chain links TRBV19 to TRBJ1-1; D remains unclear. The V gene lost 10 bases and the J gene lost 3 bases, with 12 bases spanning the gap. CDR1 LNHDA and CDR2 SQIVND come from the germline V gene (reference sequence). This CDR3 has 12 amino acids. The CDR3 DNA reads TGTGCCACTACGAACTGGGACACTGAAGCTTTCTTT. Protein sequence: CATTNWDTEAFF.

This chain joins TRBV7-2 and TRBJ1-5, with D possibly being TRBD1 (5 bases). V was cut by 5 bases and J by 6 bases, with 8 bases left in between. CDR3 length: 12 residues. CDR1 and CDR2 from the germline V gene are SGHTA and FQGNSA. The CDR3 loop reads CASSHGGQPQHF. As DNA, the CDR3 is TGTGCCAGCAGCCACGGGGGTCAGCCCCAGCATTTT. Full variable domain (rest looked up from reference TRBV7-2 and TRBJ1-5): GAGVSQSPSNKVTEKGKDVELRCDPISGHTALYWYRQSLGQGLEFLIYFQGNSAPDKSGLPSDRFSAERTGGSVSTLTIQRTQQEDSAVYLCASSHGGQPQHFGDGTRLSIL.

The chain joins TRBV20-1 to TRBJ2-4; 7 bases align to TRBD1. CDR3 length: 14 amino acids. Germline CDR1 reads DFQATT; CDR2 reads SNEGSKA (reference sequence). V lost 5 bases, J lost 8 bases, and 12 bases stayed unmatched. The CDR3 here is CSAERGGAFDIQYF. CDR3 bases: TGCAGTGCTGAGAGAGGGGGCGCGTTTGACATTCAGTACTTC.

This clonotype was observed many times. The chain uses TRBV20-1 and TRBJ1-2, with 7 bases matching TRBD1. The germline gives CDR1 DFQATT, CDR2 SNEGSKA (reference sequence). CDR3 length: 13 amino acids. V lost 5 bases, J lost 0 bases, and 3 bases stayed unmatched. The CDR3 DNA is TGCAGTGCTTCCGGGACAGCTAACTATGGCTACACCTTC. Protein sequence: CSASGTANYGYTF.

This sequence joins TRBV4-1 and TRBJ2-5; D is unclear. V was trimmed by 1 base and J by 2 bases, leaving 14 bases between them. This CDR3 contains 16 residues. Germline V CDR1 and CDR2: MGHRA, YSYEKL. CDR3 bases: TGCGCCAGCAGCCAAGCACTGTCGGCAGGACAAGAGACCCAGTACTTC. This codes for CASSQALSAGQETQYF.

In this sample, this clonotype turned up many times. This chain connects TRBV30 to TRBJ1-1; D uncertain. This CDR3 region has 12 residues. V was trimmed by 1 base and J by 4 bases, leaving 7 bases between them. Germline V gene data show CDR1 as GTSNPN and CDR2 as SVGIG (reference sequence). The CDR3 DNA sequence: TGTGCCTGGAGTGGGACCTCCACTGAAGCTTTCTTT. It translates to CAWSGTSTEAFF.

The rearrangement uses TRBV11-2 and TRBJ2-7; D is ambiguous. The CDR3 is made up of 12 amino acids. V was shortened by 5 bases and J by 4 bases, with 9 bases between the two germline ends. The germline V gene encodes CDR1 SGHAT and CDR2 FQNNGV. The CDR3 DNA sequence: TGTGCCAGCAGCCTAAACACTTACGAGCAGTACTTC. It yields the protein CASSLNTYEQYF.

This clonotype was seen repeatedly, ten times or more. In DNA form, the CDR3 reads TGTGCCAGCAGCTCGGGACTAGCGGGGGCCAAAGGGGAGCTGTTTTTT. This translates into CASSSGLAGAKGELFF. The genes are TRBV7-3 and TRBJ2-2; 14 bases agree with TRBD2. The CDR3 runs to 16 residues. Germline CDR1 and CDR2: SGHTA and FQGTGA. The ends lost 4 bases at V and 8 bases at J; junction bases unmatched: 6.

This chain joins TRBV19 and TRBJ1-2; 9 bases fit TRBD1. The CDR3 extends over 11 amino acids. Germline V gene data show CDR1 as LNHDA and CDR2 as SQIVND (reference sequence). V dropped 7 bases and J dropped 12; count of bases not matched to a gene: 6. Written as DNA, the CDR3 is TGTGCCAGTACCCACAGGGGGCATCACACCTTC. It encodes CASTHRGHHTF.

V is TRBV7-2 and J is TRBJ2-7; no clear D. The CDR3 length is 13 residues. V was clipped by 4 bases and J by 2 bases, with 9 bases between them. Germline CDR1 reads SGHTA; CDR2 reads FQGNSA. This CDR3 reads CASSSDPAYEQYF. CDR3 DNA sequence: TGTGCCAGCAGCTCGGACCCTGCCTACGAGCAGTACTTC.

This clonotype was counted at least ten times. The chain recombines TRBV29-1 with TRBJ2-5, with no clear D. V dropped 3 bases and J dropped 5 bases, with 4 bases sitting between them. The CDR3 length is 10 residues. The V gene's germline CDR1 is SQVTM and CDR2 ANQGSEA. CDR3 coding DNA: TGCAGCGTTGATCCGGAGACCCAGTACTTC. Its translation: CSVDPETQYF.